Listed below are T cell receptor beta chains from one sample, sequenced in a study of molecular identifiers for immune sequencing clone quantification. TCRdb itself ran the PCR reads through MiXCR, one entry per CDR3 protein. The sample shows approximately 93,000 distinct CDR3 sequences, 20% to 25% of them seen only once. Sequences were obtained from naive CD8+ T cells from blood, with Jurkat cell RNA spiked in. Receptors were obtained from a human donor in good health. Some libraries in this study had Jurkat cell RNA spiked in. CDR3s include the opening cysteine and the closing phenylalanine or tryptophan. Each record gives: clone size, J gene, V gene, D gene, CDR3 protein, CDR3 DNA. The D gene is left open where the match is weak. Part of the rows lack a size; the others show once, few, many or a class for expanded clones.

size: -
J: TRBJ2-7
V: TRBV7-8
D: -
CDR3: CASSFEDRSYEQYF
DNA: TGTGCCAGCAGCTTCGAAGACAGATCCTACGAGCAGTACTTC

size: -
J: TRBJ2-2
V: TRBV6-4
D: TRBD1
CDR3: CASSVYRGHGELFF
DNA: TGTGCCAGCAGTGTATACAGGGGACACGGGGAGCTGTTTTTT

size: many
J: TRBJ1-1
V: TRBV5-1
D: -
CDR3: CASSLPDPIQNTEAFF
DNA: TGCGCCAGCAGCCTCCCAGACCCGATCCAGAACACTGAAGCTTTCTTT

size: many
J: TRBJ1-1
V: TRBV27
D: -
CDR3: CASSLMPENTEAFF
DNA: TGTGCCAGCAGTTTAATGCCCGAGAACACTGAAGCTTTCTTT

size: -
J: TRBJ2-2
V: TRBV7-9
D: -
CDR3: CASSFRVTGELFF
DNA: TGTGCCAGCAGCTTCAGGGTCACCGGGGAGCTGTTTTTT

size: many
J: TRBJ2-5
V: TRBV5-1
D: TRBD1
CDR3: CASSSGQGLETQYF
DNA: TGCGCCAGCAGCAGCGGACAGGGTCTAGAGACCCAGTACTTC

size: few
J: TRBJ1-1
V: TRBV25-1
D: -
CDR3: CASCRLGFWTEAFF
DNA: TGTGCCAGCTGCCGCCTGGGGTTTTGGACTGAAGCTTTCTTT

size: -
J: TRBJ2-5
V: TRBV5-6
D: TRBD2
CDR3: CASSQGLSGRGEETQYF
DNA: TGTGCCAGCAGCCAAGGACTGAGCGGGAGGGGCGAGGAGACCCAGTACTTC

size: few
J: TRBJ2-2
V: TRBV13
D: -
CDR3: CASNLGRGNTGELFF
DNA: TGTGCCAGCAACCTGGGTCGGGGAAACACCGGGGAGCTGTTTTTT

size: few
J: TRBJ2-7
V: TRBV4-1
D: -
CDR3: CASSQHSGEQYF
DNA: TGCGCCAGCAGCCAACACTCGGGGGAGCAGTACTTC

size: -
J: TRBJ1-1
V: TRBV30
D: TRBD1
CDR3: CAWGQGRSTEAFF
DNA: TGTGCCTGGGGACAGGGGAGGTCGACTGAAGCTTTCTTT

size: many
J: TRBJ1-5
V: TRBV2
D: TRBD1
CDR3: CASSSRDRVNQPQHF
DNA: TGTGCCAGCAGTAGCCGGGACAGGGTAAATCAGCCCCAGCATTTT

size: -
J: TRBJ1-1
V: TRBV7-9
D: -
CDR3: CASSLVMANEAFF
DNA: TGTGCCAGCAGCTTAGTGATGGCAAATGAAGCTTTCTTT

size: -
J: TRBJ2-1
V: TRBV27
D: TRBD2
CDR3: CASKSSIGTSGTFEQFF
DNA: TGTGCCAGCAAATCGAGTATAGGGACTAGCGGGACCTTTGAGCAGTTCTTC

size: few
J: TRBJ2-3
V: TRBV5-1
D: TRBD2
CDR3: CASSLWASGGIDTQYF
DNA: TGCGCCAGCAGCTTGTGGGCTAGCGGGGGTATAGATACGCAGTATTTT